This T cell receptor (beta chain) was captured by sequencing in a study of blood T cell repertoires in COVID-19. This CDR3 is built from 16 residues. CDR1 and CDR2 from the germline V gene are MNHNS and SASEGT. V lost 1 base, J lost 7 bases, and 19 bases lay in between. TCRdb keeps only in-frame clones here, not all; method: immunoSEQ multiplex PCR. This sample has a few hundred thousand clones, with approximately 86% found just once. The sequence came from a woman aged 60-75 years with COVID-19, enrolled during active disease. This rearrangement joins TRBV6-1 to TRBJ1-1; D may be TRBD1 (5 bases). The sequencing input was peripheral blood. The CDR3 loop is CASSEGGYVERGEAFF. In DNA form, the CDR3 reads TGTGCCAGCAGTGAAGGGGGTTATGTGGAAAGGGGTGAAGCTTTCTTT.